This T cell receptor beta chain was captured by sequencing in a study of CXCR3-negative and CXCR3-positive naive CD8 T cells. Study findings and constraints: TRBV-TRBJ usage was similar across naive CXCR3 subsets but distinct in memory cells.

5' RACE that incorporated UMI labels was used to prepare the TRB cDNA libraries. TCRdb reprocessed the 5' RACE reads; each CDR3 protein has one entry and no DNA is given. This listing includes 8,800 or so distinct CDR3 sequences. Germline CDR1 reads LGHNT; CDR2 reads FRNRAP. CDR3 length: 15 amino acids. Frequency places this clonotype as medium-sized. Its target is not known. The receptor was isolated from a human donor in good health. Some clones in this sample may be carry-over from other donors' samples. This chain uses TRBV12-5 with TRBJ2-3. The source material was naive CXCR3- CD8+ T cells from blood. As for subset: CD45RO-CCR7+CD27+CD95- naive CD8+ T cells lacking CXCR3 (TNR3-). CDR3 amino acids: CASGFLDSISDTQYF.